This T cell receptor (beta chain) was retrieved from a study of blood T cell repertoires in COVID-19. A word on this clone: Germline is not matched at one junction end, which may reflect a read error.

Profiling relied on immunoSEQ multiplex PCR, and the TCRdb table lists in-frame clones only, not all of them. The repertoire includes under 300,000 clones, approximately 80% of them detected once, and roughly 3.3% sits in the top ten. The CDR3 covers 10 residues. Germline V gives CDR1 MNHEY, CDR2 SVGAGI. Input material: peripheral blood. This receptor was taken from a woman aged 18-29 years with acute or convalescent COVID-19. The V call is TRBV6-5, the J call TRBJ1-2; no definite D call. CDR3 loop: CASKGWRELF. As DNA, the CDR3 is TGTGCCAGCAAAGGGTGGAGGGAATTATTC.